This passage covers 3 T cell receptor beta chains from one sample sequenced in a study of T cells in Graves' hyperthyroidism and ophthalmopathy. TCR beta CDR3 region amplification was performed from RNA transcripts. Primed by the HTBI set, a first-round RT-PCR was run on the TCR CDR3. MiXCR, run by TCRdb on the multiplex PCR reads, gives a single entry per CDR3 protein. The sample consists of 660,000 or so distinct CDR3 sequences, under 25% of them appearing once. The sequencing input was blood. The receptors stem from a man aged 30 to 45 with Graves' ophthalmopathy.

This clonotype occurred many times. J is TRBJ1-1 and V is TRBV3-1; possibly TRBD1 for D (5 bases). There are 14 residues in the CDR3. Trimming cost V 6 bases and J 3 bases, with 14 bases left between them. The germline gives CDR1 LGHDT, CDR2 YNNKEL (reference sequence). CDR3 in DNA: TGTGCCAGCAGTAAGAGTTTCAGGGACACTGAAGCTTTCTTT. Protein sequence: CASSKSFRDTEAFF.

Regarding this clonotype: With a much larger clone just one base away, this may be a read error. The V gene is TRBV28, the J gene TRBJ1-5, with 7 bases aligning to TRBD1. V shed 10 bases, J shed 5 bases, and the junction held 8 bases outside the gene matches. CDR1 and CDR2 (germline): MDHEN, SYDVKM. This CDR3 has 13 residues. The CDR3 DNA is TGTGCCAACCATTTCAGGGGGGATCAGCCCCAGCATTTT. Its translation is CANHFRGDQPQHF.

The chain couples TRBV20-1 to TRBJ1-2; weak D call: TRBD1 (5 bases). In germline, CDR1 is DFQATT, CDR2 SNEGSKA (reference sequence). The length of the CDR3 is 14 residues. With 6 bases removed from V and 3 bases from J, the gap between germline ends came to 17 bases. CDR3 coding DNA: TGCAGTGCCGGACCCGGCCAGGGAGACTATGGCTACACCTTC. It encodes CSAGPGQGDYGYTF.